This record concerns one T cell receptor (beta chain) sequence. Its antigen is unknown. The sample comes from a study of graft-versus-host responses after intestinal transplantation. Overall study: As for transplant type, recipients had multivisceral, liver-intestinal, or isolated intestinal grafts.

The V gene end was trimmed by 5 bases and the J gene end by 3 bases; junction bases not matched to a gene: 4. This CDR3 spans 13 amino acids. The germline gives CDR1 MGHRA, CDR2 YSYEKL. General observations from the study: An association linked early post-transplant HvG declines with peak circulating GvH clone levels.

Profiled with immunoSEQ multiplex PCR; TCRdb holds only in-frame clones, not every one. There are tens of thousands of clones in the sample; 85% to 95% occur only once, and around two fifths lies in the top ten. This sample comprised PBMCs, obtained about 260 days after intestinal transplant. This chain uses TRBV4-1 with TRBJ2-7; 7 bases map to TRBD1. This sequence originates from a human patient who received an intestinal transplant, so some T cells may come from the graft donor. DNA for the CDR3: TGCGCCAGCAGCAAGGACAGGTTCTACGAGCAGTACTTC. Encoded protein: CASSKDRFYEQYF.